These 30 T cell receptor beta chains were all obtained from the same sample, sequenced in a study of shared clonotypes between healthy human individuals. Clones were sequenced by immunoSEQ multiplex PCR, and TCRdb holds only the in-frame ones, with some missing. Altogether about 510,000 clones are present, over 75% being singletons, with the ten largest covering under 15%. Sequenced: PBMCs. The receptors here all came from a woman in her thirties or forties in good health. Some clones in this sample may be carry-over from other donors' samples.

The genes are TRBV5-4 and TRBJ2-5, with TRBD1 matching over 7 bases. TRBJ2-7 explains the end of the DNA better; the J call may be wrong. There are 13 residues in the CDR3. The germline gives CDR1 SGHNT, CDR2 YYREEE (reference sequence). CDR3 sequence reads: CASSLGQGNEQYF. DNA of the CDR3: TGTGCCAGCAGCTTGGGACAGGGCAACGAGCAGTACTTC.

V usage is TRBV19 and J usage is TRBJ2-7; D is possibly TRBD1 (5 bases). Trimming pared 5 bases from V and 6 bases from J, leaving 11 bases between. This CDR3 spans 12 amino acids. Per the germline V gene, CDR1 is LNHDA and CDR2 is SQIVND (reference sequence). The CDR3 sequence is CASSQDRGEQYF. The CDR3, as DNA: TGTGCCAGTAGTCAAGACAGAGGCGAGCAGTACTTC.

This clone came up many times. The chain couples TRBV11-2 to TRBJ1-1; D unclear. Between the trimmed V and J ends, which lost 5 bases and 4 bases, there was a span of 8 bases. The CDR3 is 12 residues long. Germline V gene sequence: CDR1 SGHAT, CDR2 FQNNGV. The CDR3 spells CASSPLSTEAFF. The CDR3 bases are TGTGCCAGCAGCCCCTTGTCCACTGAAGCTTTCTTT.

The chain uses TRBV28 and TRBJ2-1; D might be TRBD1 or TRBD2, each matching 6 bases. The germline V gene has CDR1 MDHEN and CDR2 SYDVKM. V lost 5 bases, J lost 4 bases, and 21 bases lay in between. There are 17 residues in the CDR3. CDR3 amino acids: CASSPSSWGALYNEQFF. Written as DNA, the CDR3 is TGTGCCAGCAGTCCCTCCTCGTGGGGGGCGCTTTACAATGAGCAGTTCTTC.

The chain uses TRBV19 and TRBJ2-3, with TRBD1 as a possible D gene (5 bases). The CDR3 is 14 residues long. V lost 9 bases and J lost 1, with 14 bases in between. Germline assignment: CDR1 LNHDA and CDR2 SQIVND (reference sequence). The CDR3 here is CASTQGIGTDTQYF. DNA for the CDR3: TGTGCCAGCACCCAGGGTATAGGCACAGATACGCAGTATTTT.

Ten or more counts support this clone. The V gene is TRBV27, the J gene TRBJ2-7; 9 bases fit TRBD1. Germline V gene lookup returns CDR1 MNHEY and CDR2 SMNVEV (reference sequence). V was pared by 0 bases and J by 4 bases, with 7 bases of the junction left unmatched. CDR3 length: 16 residues. The CDR3 nucleotides are TGTGCCAGCAGTTTATCCGGGACAGGGATAGGTTACGAGCAGTACTTC. This codes for CASSLSGTGIGYEQYF.

J is TRBJ2-5 and V is TRBV4-1, with D maybe TRBD2 (6 bases). Judging by the DNA end, TRBJ2-7 fits better; the J call may be wrong. The CDR3 has 15 residues. In germline, CDR1 is MGHRA, CDR2 YSYEKL. CDR3 bases: TGCGCCAGCAGCCAAGGGTGGGACTGGTCCTACGAGCAGTACTTC. Translating it yields CASSQGWDWSYEQYF.

This clone has only one observation. This sample includes further DNA sequences coding for the same CDR3. The chain links TRBV5-1 to TRBJ2-7, with TRBD2 matching 14 bases. Germline assignment: CDR1 SGHRS and CDR2 YFSETQ. The CDR3 is 16 residues long. The junction had 4 bases not matched to a gene; V was cut back by 4 bases and J by 1 base. The CDR3 sequence is CASSPGTSGSSYEQYF. The CDR3, as DNA: TGCGCCAGCAGCCCGGGGACTAGCGGGAGTTCCTACGAGCAGTACTTC.

The chain joins TRBV14 to TRBJ2-3; D could derive from TRBD1 or TRBD2 (5 bases each). CDR1 is SGHDN, CDR2 FVKESK, per germline. Deletions cut 4 bases from V and 0 bases from J, with 11 bases between. The CDR3 contains 15 residues. CDR3 nucleotide sequence: TGTGCCAGCAGCCCCTTCGGGGCTAGCACAGATACGCAGTATTTT. Amino acids: CASSPFGASTDTQYF.

The chain couples TRBV13 to TRBJ2-7, with 8 bases that match TRBD2. Germline V lookup: CDR1 PRHDT, CDR2 FYEKMQ (reference sequence). The CDR3 sequence is 16 residues long. Trimming removed 0 bases from V and 0 bases from J; junction bases left unmatched: 4. CDR3 region: CASSLGGLALSYEQYF. The CDR3 nucleotides read TGTGCCAGCAGCTTAGGCGGACTAGCCCTCTCCTACGAGCAGTACTTC.

J is TRBJ2-2 and V is TRBV7-8; D is uncertain. The germline V and J ends were trimmed by 6 bases and 0 bases, with 14 bases remaining between them. CDR3 length: 16 amino acids. In germline, CDR1 is SGHVS, CDR2 FQNEAQ. CDR3 sequence reads: CASSWTVNANTGELFF. The CDR3 DNA reads TGTGCCAGCAGTTGGACGGTGAACGCGAACACCGGGGAGCTGTTTTTT.

The V and J genes are TRBV10-2 and TRBJ1-1; TRBD1 aligns across 7 bases. CDR1 and CDR2 from the germline V gene are WSHSY and SAAADI. V trimming: 4 bases; J trimming: 0 bases; junction bases outside the gene matches: 2. This CDR3 has 14 amino acids. CDR3 in amino acids: CASSGGQLNTEAFF. The CDR3 DNA follows: TGCGCCAGCAGTGGGGGACAGCTGAACACTGAAGCTTTCTTT.

As DNA, the CDR3 is TGCGCCAGCAGGTTGACCCCCTCGGGACAGGGGGGGACAGATACGCAGTATTTT. Protein product: CASRLTPSGQGGTDTQYF. The chain recombines TRBV5-1 with TRBJ2-3, with TRBD1 identical over 11 bases. V gave up 5 bases and J gave up 3 bases; unmatched junction bases: 14. This CDR3 is 18 amino acids long. Per germline, CDR1 SGHRS and CDR2 YFSETQ.

This clone turned up a few times. V is TRBV7-8 and J is TRBJ1-5; D remains unclear. The CDR3 totals 12 residues. Germline assignment: CDR1 SGHVS and CDR2 FQNEAQ. Trimming took off 2 bases at V and 3 bases at J, with 2 bases between the two ends. The CDR3 region has the DNA TGTGCCAGCAGCTTATCCAATCAGCCCCAGCATTTT. This encodes CASSLSNQPQHF.

In this sample, this clone turned up once. V and J are TRBV30 and TRBJ2-5; 9 positions match TRBD1. The length of the CDR3 is 13 residues. Germline V lookup: CDR1 GTSNPN, CDR2 SVGIG (reference sequence). V trimming: 0 bases; J trimming: 4 bases; junction bases outside the gene matches: 0. CDR3 nucleotides: TGTGCCTGGAGTGTGACAGGGGGAGAGACCCAGTACTTC. It is translated as CAWSVTGGETQYF.

The rearrangement links TRBV16 to TRBJ1-5; 7 nucleotides line up with TRBD1. Germline V CDR1 and CDR2: KGHSY, FQNENV. This CDR3 contains 15 residues. V was pared by 0 bases and J by 3 bases, with 2 bases of the junction left unmatched. The CDR3 DNA sequence: TGTGCCAGCAGCCAATCGACAGGGAACAATCAGCCCCAGCATTTT. Its protein product is CASSQSTGNNQPQHF.

Note on this clone: The sample contains more than one DNA sequence encoding this CDR3. This chain connects TRBV5-1 to TRBJ2-2; no clear D gene. This CDR3 contains 13 residues. CDR1 is SGHRS, CDR2 YFSETQ, per germline. V lost 0 bases, J lost 4 bases, and 4 bases lay in between. CDR3: CASSLVGTGELFF. CDR3 in DNA: TGCGCCAGCAGCTTGGTGGGCACCGGGGAGCTGTTTTTT.

The table lists this clone with a few counts. The genes are TRBV7-2 and TRBJ1-2, with D tentatively TRBD1 (6 bases). CDR1 is SGHTA, CDR2 FQGNSA, per germline. The CDR3 has 15 amino acids. V was shortened by 1 base and J by 8 bases, with 17 bases between the two germline ends. The CDR3 DNA reads TGTGCCAGCAGCTTAGACCCACAGGGAGTCTACGGCTACACCTTC. It encodes CASSLDPQGVYGYTF.

Turning to this clone: A read error likely explains this, since a far larger clone differs by one base. This chain links TRBV7-7 with TRBJ1-4; 7 bases map to TRBD1. There are 14 residues in the CDR3. Germline V gene lookup returns CDR1 SSHAT and CDR2 FNYEAQ (reference sequence). In DNA, the CDR3 is TGTGCTAGCAGCTTAAGGGGGCCTAATGAAAAACTGTTTTTT. This sequence encodes CASSLRGPNEKLFF.

A single count supports this clone. The CDR3: CASRSLAGAYNEQFF. The CDR3 DNA reads TGTGCCAGCAGATCCTTAGCGGGGGCTTACAATGAGCAGTTCTTC. The chain uses TRBV5-4 and TRBJ2-1; TRBD2 aligns across 9 bases. The ends lost 5 bases at V and 4 bases at J; junction bases unmatched: 7. The CDR3 has 15 residues. Per germline, CDR1 SGHNT and CDR2 YYREEE (reference sequence).

There are many counts of this clone. V is TRBV7-9 and J is TRBJ2-2; no firm D call. Germline CDR1 reads SEHNR; CDR2 reads FQNEAQ (reference sequence). V was cut by 9 bases and J by 6 bases, with 20 bases left in between. This CDR3 is built from 15 residues. The CDR3 bases are TGTGCCAGACTTCGTCCTCCGGTTCGCGCCGGGGAGCTGTTTTTT. This gives the protein CARLRPPVRAGELFF.

The chain joins TRBV2 to TRBJ2-2, with unresolved D. Germline CDR1 is SNHLY and CDR2 is FYNNEI. The CDR3 length is 11 residues. V was cut by 6 bases and J by 7 bases, with 6 bases left in between. CDR3 DNA sequence: TGTGCCAGCAGATCAGGCGGGGAGCTGTTTTTT. The encoded protein is CASRSGGELFF.

The chain employs TRBV11-2 and TRBJ2-7; 8 bases are a match to TRBD1. CDR1 and CDR2 (germline): SGHAT, FQNNGV. The junction had 7 bases not matched to a gene; V was cut back by 1 base and J by 2 bases. The CDR3 sequence is 16 residues long. In DNA, the CDR3 is TGTGCCAGCAGCTTAGTCGCAGGGGGCGCCCCCTACGAGCAGTACTTC. Its translation is CASSLVAGGAPYEQYF.

The chain recombines TRBV7-3 with TRBJ2-1; D may correspond to TRBD1 or TRBD2 (6 bases each). CDR3 length: 18 residues. In germline, CDR1 is SGHTA, CDR2 FQGTGA. The V end lost 3 bases, the J end lost 8 bases, and 26 bases lay between the germline ends. The CDR3 DNA reads as TGTGCCAGCAGCTTGGCCCCCGGGGGCCCGGGGGTCAAGGATGAGCAGTTCTTC. Translation: CASSLAPGGPGVKDEQFF. The entire variable domain, with the rest obtained from reference TRBV7-3 and TRBJ2-1, is as follows: GAGVSQTPSNKVTEKGKYVELRCDPISGHTALYWYRQSLGQGPEFLIYFQGTGAADDSGLPNDRFFAVRPEGSVSTLKIQRTERGDSAVYLCASSLAPGGPGVKDEQFFGPGTRLTVL.

A few counts support this clone. The sample has other DNA sequences that encode this CDR3 too. The chain links TRBV18 to TRBJ1-5; D remains ambiguous. V lost 0 bases and J lost 6, with 3 bases in between. Germline V gene sequence: CDR1 KGHSH, CDR2 LQKENI. CDR3 size: 12 residues. The CDR3 DNA sequence: TGTGCCAGCTCACCACCGGGTCAGCCCCAGCATTTT. Its translation is CASSPPGQPQHF.

The CDR3 protein is CASSPGTQTGVLSNQPQHF. The CDR3 bases are TGTGCCAGCAGCCCAGGGACCCAAACAGGGGTCCTTAGCAATCAGCCCCAGCATTTT. The chain couples TRBV5-8 to TRBJ1-5; 7 bases align to TRBD1. The ends lost 4 bases at V and 0 bases at J; junction bases unmatched: 16. This CDR3 spans 19 amino acids. Germline V CDR1 and CDR2: SGHTS, YDEGEE.

This clone has more than one count but fewer than ten. The V and J genes are TRBV19 and TRBJ2-2, with a possible D match to TRBD2 (5 bases). CDR1 and CDR2 from the germline V gene are LNHDA and SQIVND (reference sequence). V gave up 8 bases and J gave up 6 bases, with 7 bases separating them. The CDR3 spans 11 residues. CDR3 nucleotides: TGTGCCAGTGGAGGCGCCGGGGAGCTGTTTTTT. It encodes CASGGAGELFF.

The chain couples TRBV5-1 to TRBJ2-7; D remains unclear. In germline, CDR1 is SGHRS, CDR2 YFSETQ. The CDR3 length is 15 residues. V shed 4 bases and J shed 4 bases, with 18 bases lying between them. Here the CDR3 DNA reads TGCGCCAGCAGCCCGGTCCGGCTCCCCCAATACGAGCAGTACTTC. It is translated as CASSPVRLPQYEQYF.

This clone was seen once. CDR3 protein: CASSLVRTNTGELFF. CDR3 nucleotides: TGCGCCAGCAGCTTGGTAAGAACGAACACCGGGGAGCTGTTTTTT. The chain couples TRBV5-1 to TRBJ2-2, with D hard to call. Per the germline V gene, CDR1 is SGHRS and CDR2 is YFSETQ. The V and J ends lost 0 bases and 0 bases respectively, with 6 bases between them. CDR3 length: 15 amino acids.

The rearrangement uses TRBV29-1 and TRBJ2-3; a possible D gene is TRBD2 (5 bases). The germline CDR1 and CDR2 sequences are SQVTM and ANQGSEA. Between the trimmed V and J ends, which lost 3 bases and 1 base, there was a span of 11 bases. The CDR3 contains 14 residues. In DNA, the CDR3 is TGCAGCGTTGAGAGAGGGTTTGGCACAGATACGCAGTATTTT. It encodes CSVERGFGTDTQYF.